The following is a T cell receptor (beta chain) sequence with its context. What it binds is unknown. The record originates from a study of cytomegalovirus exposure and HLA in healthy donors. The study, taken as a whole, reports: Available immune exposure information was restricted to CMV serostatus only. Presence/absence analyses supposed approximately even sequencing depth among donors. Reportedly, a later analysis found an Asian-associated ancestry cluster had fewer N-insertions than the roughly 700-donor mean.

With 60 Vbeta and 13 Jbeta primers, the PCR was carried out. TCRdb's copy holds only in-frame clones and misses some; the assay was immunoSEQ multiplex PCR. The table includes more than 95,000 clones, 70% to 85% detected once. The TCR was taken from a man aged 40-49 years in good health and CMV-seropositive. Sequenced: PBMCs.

The DNA of the CDR3 is TGCGCCAGCAGCTTGACGACAGGGGGGGACTATGGCTACACCTTC. The encoded protein is CASSLTTGGDYGYTF. The genes are TRBV5-1 and TRBJ1-2; 9 bases align to TRBD1. Germline CDR1 SGHRS, CDR2 YFSETQ. There are 15 residues in the CDR3. After removal of 1 base from V and 3 bases from J, the junction contained 4 bases not matched to a gene.